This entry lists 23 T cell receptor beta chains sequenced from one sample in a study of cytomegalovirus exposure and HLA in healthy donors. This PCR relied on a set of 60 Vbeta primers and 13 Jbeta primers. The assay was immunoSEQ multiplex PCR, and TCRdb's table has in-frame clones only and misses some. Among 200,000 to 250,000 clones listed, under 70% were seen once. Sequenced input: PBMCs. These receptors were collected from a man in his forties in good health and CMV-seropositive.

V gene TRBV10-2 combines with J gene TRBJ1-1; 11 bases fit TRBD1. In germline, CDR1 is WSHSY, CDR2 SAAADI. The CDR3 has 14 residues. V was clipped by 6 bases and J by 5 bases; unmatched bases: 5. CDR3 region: CASSEGQGDTEAFF. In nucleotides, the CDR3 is TGCGCCAGCAGCGAGGGACAGGGGGATACTGAAGCTTTCTTT.

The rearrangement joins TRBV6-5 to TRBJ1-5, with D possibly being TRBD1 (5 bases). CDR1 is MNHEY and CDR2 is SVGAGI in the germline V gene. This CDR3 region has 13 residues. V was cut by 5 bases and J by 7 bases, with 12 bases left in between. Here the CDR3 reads CASSLGVGQPQHF. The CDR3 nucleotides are TGTGCCAGCAGTCTAGGGGTTGGGCAGCCCCAGCATTTT.

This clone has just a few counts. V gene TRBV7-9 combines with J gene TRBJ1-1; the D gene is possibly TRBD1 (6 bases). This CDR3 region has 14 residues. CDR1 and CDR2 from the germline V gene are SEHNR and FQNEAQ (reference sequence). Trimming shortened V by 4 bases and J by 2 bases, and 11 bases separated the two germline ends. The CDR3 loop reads CASSSWTANTEAFF. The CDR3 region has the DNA TGTGCCAGCAGCTCCTGGACAGCCAACACTGAAGCTTTCTTT.

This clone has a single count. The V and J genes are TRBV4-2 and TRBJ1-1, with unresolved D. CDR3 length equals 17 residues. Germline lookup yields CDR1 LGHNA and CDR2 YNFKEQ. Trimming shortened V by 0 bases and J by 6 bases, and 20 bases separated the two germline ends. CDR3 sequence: CASSQEVDPRVRAEAFF. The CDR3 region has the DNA TGTGCCAGCAGCCAAGAGGTAGATCCACGGGTGAGGGCTGAAGCTTTCTTT.

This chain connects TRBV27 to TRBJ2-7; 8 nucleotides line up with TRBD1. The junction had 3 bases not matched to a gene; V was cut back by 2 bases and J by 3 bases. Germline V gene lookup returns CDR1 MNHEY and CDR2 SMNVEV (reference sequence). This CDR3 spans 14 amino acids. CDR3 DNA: TGTGCCAGCAGTTTAGGCAGGGGGCGCTACGAGCAGTACTTC. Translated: CASSLGRGRYEQYF.

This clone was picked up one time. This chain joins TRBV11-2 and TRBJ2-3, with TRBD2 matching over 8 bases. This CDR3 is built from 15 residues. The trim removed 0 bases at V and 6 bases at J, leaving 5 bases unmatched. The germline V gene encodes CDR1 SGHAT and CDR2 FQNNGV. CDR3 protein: CASSLDGSSGDTQYF. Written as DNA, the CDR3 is TGTGCCAGCAGCTTAGATGGTTCTAGCGGGGATACGCAGTATTTT.

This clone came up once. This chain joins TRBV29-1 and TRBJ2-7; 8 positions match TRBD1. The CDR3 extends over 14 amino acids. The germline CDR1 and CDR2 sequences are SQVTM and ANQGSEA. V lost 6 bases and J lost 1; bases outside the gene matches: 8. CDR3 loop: CSVTRTGSSYEQYF. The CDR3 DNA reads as TGCAGCGTCACCCGGACAGGGTCTTCCTACGAGCAGTACTTC.

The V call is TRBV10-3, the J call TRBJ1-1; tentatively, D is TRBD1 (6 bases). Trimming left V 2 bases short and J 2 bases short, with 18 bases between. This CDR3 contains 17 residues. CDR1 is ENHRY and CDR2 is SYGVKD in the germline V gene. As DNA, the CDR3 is TGTGCCATCAGTGAGCTGCAGGGGATACGTAAAAACACTGAAGCTTTCTTT. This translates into CAISELQGIRKNTEAFF.

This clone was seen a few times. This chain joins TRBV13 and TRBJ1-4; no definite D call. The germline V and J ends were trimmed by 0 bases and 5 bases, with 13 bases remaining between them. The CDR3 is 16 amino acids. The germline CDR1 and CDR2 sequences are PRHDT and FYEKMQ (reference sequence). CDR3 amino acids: CASSLGGSGLNEKLFF. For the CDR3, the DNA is TGTGCCAGCAGCTTAGGTGGGAGTGGATTGAATGAAAAACTGTTTTTT.

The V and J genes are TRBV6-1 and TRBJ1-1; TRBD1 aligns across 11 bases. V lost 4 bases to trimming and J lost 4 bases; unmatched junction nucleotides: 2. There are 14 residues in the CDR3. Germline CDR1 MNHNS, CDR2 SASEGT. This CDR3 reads CASSAGTGGTEAFF. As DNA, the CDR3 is TGTGCCAGCAGTGCCGGGACAGGGGGCACTGAAGCTTTCTTT.

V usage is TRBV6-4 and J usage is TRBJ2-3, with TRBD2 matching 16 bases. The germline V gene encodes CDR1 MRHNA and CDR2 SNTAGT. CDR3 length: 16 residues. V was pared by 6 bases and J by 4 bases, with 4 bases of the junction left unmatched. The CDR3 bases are TGTGCCAGCAGCCAGGGACTAGCGGGGGGGCCAGATACGCAGTATTTT. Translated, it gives CASSQGLAGGPDTQYF.

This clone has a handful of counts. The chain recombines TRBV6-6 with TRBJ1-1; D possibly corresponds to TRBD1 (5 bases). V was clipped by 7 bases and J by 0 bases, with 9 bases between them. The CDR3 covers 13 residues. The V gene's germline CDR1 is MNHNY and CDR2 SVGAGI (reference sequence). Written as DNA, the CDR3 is TGTGCCAGCATAACAGGTATGAACACTGAAGCTTTCTTT. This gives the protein CASITGMNTEAFF.

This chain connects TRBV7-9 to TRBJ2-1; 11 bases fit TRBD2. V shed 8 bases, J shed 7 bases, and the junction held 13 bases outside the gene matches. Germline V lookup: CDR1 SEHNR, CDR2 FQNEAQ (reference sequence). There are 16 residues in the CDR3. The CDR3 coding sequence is TGTGCCAGCGAAGATAGCGGGGGGGCGCGGTCAAATGAGCAGTTCTTC. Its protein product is CASEDSGGARSNEQFF.

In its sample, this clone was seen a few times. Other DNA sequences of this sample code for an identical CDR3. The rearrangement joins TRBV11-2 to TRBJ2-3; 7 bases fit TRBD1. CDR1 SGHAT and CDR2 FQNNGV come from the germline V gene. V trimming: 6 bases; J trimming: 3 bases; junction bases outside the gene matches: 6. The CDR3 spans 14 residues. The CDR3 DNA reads TGTGCCAGCAGATTCGACAGGGTGACAGATACGCAGTATTTT. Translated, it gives CASRFDRVTDTQYF.

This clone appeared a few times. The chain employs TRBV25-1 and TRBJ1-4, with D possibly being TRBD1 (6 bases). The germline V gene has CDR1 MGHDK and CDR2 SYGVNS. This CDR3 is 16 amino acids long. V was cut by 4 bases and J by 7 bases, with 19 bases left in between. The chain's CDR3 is CASSATTGGAIEKLFF. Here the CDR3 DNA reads TGTGCCAGCAGTGCCACGACAGGCGGTGCCATTGAAAAACTGTTTTTT. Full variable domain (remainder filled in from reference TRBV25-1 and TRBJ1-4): EADIYQTPRYLVIGTGKKITLECSQTMGHDKMYWYQQDPGMELHLIHYSYGVNSTEKGDLSSESTVSRIRTEHFPLTLESARPSHTSQYLCASSATTGGAIEKLFFGSGTQLSVL.

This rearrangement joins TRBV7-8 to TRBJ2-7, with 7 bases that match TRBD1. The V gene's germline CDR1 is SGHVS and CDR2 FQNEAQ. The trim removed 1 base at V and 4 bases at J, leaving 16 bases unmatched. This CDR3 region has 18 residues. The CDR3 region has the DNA TGTGCCAGCAGCTTAGATGTCGGGCTCCGGGACAGATCATACGAGCAGTACTTC. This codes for CASSLDVGLRDRSYEQYF.

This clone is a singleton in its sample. CDR3 loop: CASSLVAAGNEQFF. The CDR3 coding sequence is TGTGCCAGCAGCTTAGTAGCAGCTGGCAATGAGCAGTTCTTC. V is TRBV7-6 and J is TRBJ2-1; D is undetermined. V was trimmed by 1 base and J by 6 bases, leaving 10 bases between them. The CDR3 contains 14 residues. Germline V gene sequence: CDR1 SGHVS, CDR2 FNYEAQ.

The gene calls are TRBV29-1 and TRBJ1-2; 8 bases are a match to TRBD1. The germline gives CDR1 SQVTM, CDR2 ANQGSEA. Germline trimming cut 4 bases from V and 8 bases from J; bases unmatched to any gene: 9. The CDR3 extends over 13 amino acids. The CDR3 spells CSVGYGQGGGYTF. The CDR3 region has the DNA TGCAGCGTTGGTTATGGACAGGGCGGGGGCTACACCTTC.

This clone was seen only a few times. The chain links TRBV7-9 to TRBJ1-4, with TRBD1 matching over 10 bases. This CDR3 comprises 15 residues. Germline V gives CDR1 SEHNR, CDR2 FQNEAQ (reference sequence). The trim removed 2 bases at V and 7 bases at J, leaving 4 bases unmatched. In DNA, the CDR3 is TGTGCCAGCAGCTTACGGACAGGGGGAGGTGAAAAACTGTTTTTT. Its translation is CASSLRTGGGEKLFF.

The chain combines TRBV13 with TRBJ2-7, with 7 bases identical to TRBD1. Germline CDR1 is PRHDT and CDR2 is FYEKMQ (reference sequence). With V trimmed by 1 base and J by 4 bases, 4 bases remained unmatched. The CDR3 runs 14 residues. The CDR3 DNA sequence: TGTGCCAGCAGCTTAGAAGGGACAGCGTACGAGCAGTACTTC. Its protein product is CASSLEGTAYEQYF.

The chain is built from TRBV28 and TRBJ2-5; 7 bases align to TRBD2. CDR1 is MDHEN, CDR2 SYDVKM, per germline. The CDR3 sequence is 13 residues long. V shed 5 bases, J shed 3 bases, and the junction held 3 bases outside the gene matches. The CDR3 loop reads CASSNGGEETQYF. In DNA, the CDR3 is TGTGCCAGCAGTAATGGGGGGGAAGAGACCCAGTACTTC.

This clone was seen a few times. This chain's CDR3 is CASSPGTPPWTQYF. The CDR3 nucleotides read TGTGCCAGCTCACCCGGGACACCTCCGTGGACCCAGTACTTC. This chain uses TRBV18 with TRBJ2-5; tentatively, D is TRBD1 (6 bases). CDR3 length equals 14 residues. CDR1 KGHSH and CDR2 LQKENI come from the germline V gene. V gave up 3 bases and J gave up 7 bases, with 15 bases separating them.

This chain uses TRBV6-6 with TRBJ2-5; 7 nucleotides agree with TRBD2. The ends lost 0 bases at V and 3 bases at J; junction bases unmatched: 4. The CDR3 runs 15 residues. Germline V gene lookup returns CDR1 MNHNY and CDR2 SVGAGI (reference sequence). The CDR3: CASSYSPGTKETQYF. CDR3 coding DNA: TGTGCCAGCAGTTACTCTCCCGGGACTAAAGAGACCCAGTACTTC.